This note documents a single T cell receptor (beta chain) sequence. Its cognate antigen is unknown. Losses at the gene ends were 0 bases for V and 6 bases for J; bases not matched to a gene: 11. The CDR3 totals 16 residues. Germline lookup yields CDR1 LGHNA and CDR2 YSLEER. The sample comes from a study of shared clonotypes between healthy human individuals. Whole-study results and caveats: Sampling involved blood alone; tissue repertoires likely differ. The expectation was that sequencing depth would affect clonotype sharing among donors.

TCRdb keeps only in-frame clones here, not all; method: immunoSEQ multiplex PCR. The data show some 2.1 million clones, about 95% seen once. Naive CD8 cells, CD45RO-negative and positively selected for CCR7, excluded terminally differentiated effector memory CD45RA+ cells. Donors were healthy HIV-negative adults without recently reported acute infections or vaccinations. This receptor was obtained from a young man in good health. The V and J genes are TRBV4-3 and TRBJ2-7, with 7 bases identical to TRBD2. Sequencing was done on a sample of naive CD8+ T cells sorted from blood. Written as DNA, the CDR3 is TGCGCCAGCAGCCAAGACTGGCTAGCGGTTGTATCCGAGCAGTACTTC. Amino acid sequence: CASSQDWLAVVSEQYF.